The subject of this entry is one TCR beta chain. The germline CDR1 and CDR2 sequences are KGHSH and LQKENI. CDR3 length equals 14 residues. V shed 3 bases and J shed 6 bases, with 13 bases lying between them. This specimen comes from a study of cytomegalovirus exposure and HLA in healthy donors. The PCR ran on 60 Vbeta and 13 Jbeta primers. In the original analysis: A later analysis counted 65 million to 95 million unique TCR beta chains, some 11 million shared. The table came from immunoSEQ multiplex PCR; TCRdb's copy has only in-frame clones and leaves some out. From that table come the V and J calls and clone size; the DNA was used to work out D and trimming. The sample includes some 150,000 clones, 79% of them seen just once.

The sequence came from a man aged 40-49 years in good health and CMV-seronegative. The specimen was PBMCs. The chain links TRBV18 to TRBJ2-3, with D perhaps TRBD2 (5 bases). The CDR3 bases are TGTGCCAGCTCACCGAAAACGGGATCCGATACGCAGTATTTT. This encodes CASSPKTGSDTQYF.